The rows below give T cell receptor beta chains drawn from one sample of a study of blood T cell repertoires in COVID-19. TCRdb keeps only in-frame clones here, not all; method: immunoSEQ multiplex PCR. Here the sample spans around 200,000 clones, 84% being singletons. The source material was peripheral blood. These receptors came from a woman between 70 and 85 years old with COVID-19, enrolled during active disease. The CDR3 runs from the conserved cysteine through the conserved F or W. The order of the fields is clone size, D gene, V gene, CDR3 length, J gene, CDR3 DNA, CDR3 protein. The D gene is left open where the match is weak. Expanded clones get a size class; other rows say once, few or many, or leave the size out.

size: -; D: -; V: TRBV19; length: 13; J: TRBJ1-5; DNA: TGTGCCAGTAGTATTCAGGGCCCCCAGCCCCAGCATTTT; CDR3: CASSIQGPQPQHF
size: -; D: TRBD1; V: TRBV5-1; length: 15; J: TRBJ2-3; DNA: TGCGCCAGCAGACCGGGACAGATGGGCACAGATACGCAGTATTTT; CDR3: CASRPGQMGTDTQYF
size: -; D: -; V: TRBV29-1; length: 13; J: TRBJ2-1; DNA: TGCAGCGTCCCTACTGACTGGATCGATGAGCAGTTCTTC; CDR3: CSVPTDWIDEQFF
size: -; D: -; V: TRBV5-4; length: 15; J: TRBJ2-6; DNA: TGTGCCAGCAGGCCCTACGGGGTAGGGGCCAACGTCCTGACTTTC; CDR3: CASRPYGVGANVLTF
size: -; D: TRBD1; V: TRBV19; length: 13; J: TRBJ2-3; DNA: TGTGCCAGTAGCCCGACAGGGGTAGATACGCAGTATTTT; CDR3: CASSPTGVDTQYF
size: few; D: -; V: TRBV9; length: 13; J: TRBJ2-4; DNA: TGTGCCAGCAGCGTAGGAGGGTTGAACATTCAGTACTTC; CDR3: CASSVGGLNIQYF
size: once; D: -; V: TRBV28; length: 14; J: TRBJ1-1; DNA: TGTGCCAGCGTGCTCACCCCCAGGAACACTGAAGCTTTCTTT; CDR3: CASVLTPRNTEAFF
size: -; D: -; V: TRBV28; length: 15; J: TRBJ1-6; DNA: TGTGCCAGCCTCAGGCGGGGCAGCCTGAATTCACCCCTCCACTTT; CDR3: CASLRRGSLNSPLHF
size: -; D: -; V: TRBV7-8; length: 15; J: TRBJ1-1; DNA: TGTGCCAGCAGCTTGCCCCCCAGGGTGAACACTGAAGCTTTCTTT; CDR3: CASSLPPRVNTEAFF
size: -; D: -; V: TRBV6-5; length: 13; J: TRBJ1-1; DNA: TGTGCCAGCTGCCGGGAGTGGAACACTGAAGCTTTCTTT; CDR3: CASCREWNTEAFF
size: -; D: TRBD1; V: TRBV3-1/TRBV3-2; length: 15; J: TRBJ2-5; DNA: TGTGCCAGCAGCCACGGGGCAGGGGGCAGAGAGACCCAGTACTTC; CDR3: CASSHGAGGRETQYF
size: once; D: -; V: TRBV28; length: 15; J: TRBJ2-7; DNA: TGTGCCAGCAGTAACCTCGGGGGACTCTCCTACGAGCAGTACTTC; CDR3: CASSNLGGLSYEQYF
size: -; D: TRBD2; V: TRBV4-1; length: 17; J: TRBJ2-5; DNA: TGCGCCAGCAGCCAAGATAGGAGCGGGGGGCCCCAAGAGACCCAGTACTTC; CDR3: CASSQDRSGGPQETQYF
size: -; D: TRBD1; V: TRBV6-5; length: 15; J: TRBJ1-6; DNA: TGTGCCAGCAGTTCGGGGACAGGGGACAATTCACCCCTCCACTTT; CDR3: CASSSGTGDNSPLHF
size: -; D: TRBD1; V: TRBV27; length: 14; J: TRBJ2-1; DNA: TGTGCCAGCAGTTTCCGGGACAGTTACAATGAGCAGTTCTTC; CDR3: CASSFRDSYNEQFF
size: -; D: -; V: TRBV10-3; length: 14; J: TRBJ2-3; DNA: TGTGCCATCAGTGAGTCGAGGGGCACAGATACGCAGTATTTT; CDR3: CAISESRGTDTQYF
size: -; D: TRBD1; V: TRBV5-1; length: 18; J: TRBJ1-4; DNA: TGCGCCAGCAGCTTGGATGCTCTTAGGACAGGGGGAAATGAAAAACTGTTTTTT; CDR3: CASSLDALRTGGNEKLFF
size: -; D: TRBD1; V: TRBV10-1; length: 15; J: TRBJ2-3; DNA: TGCGCCAGCAGTGAGGGACAGGGGTCAGGGGATACGCAGTATTTT; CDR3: CASSEGQGSGDTQYF
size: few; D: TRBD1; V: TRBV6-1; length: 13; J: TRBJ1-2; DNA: TGTGCCAGCAGTGAAGGGACAGGGCGAGGCTACACCTTC; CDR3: CASSEGTGRGYTF
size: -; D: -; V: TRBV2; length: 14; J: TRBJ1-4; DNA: TGTGCCAGCAGACGTACTGCAACTAATGAAAAACTGTTTTTT; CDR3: CASRRTATNEKLFF
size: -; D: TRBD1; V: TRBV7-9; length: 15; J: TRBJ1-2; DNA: TGTGCCAGCAGGGACTCGCGACAGGGTTTGTATGGCTACACCTTC; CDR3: CASRDSRQGLYGYTF
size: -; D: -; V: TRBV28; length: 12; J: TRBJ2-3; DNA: TGTGCCAGCAGTCTTCGCACAGATACGCAGTATTTT; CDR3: CASSLRTDTQYF
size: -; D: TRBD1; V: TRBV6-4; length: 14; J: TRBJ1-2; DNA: TGTGCCAGCAGTGATTTTGCAGGGGGAGAGGGCTACACCTTC; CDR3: CASSDFAGGEGYTF
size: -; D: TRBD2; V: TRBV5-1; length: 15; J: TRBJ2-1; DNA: TGCGCCAGCAGCTTGCTAGCGGGGGTAGGTAGCGAGCAGTTCTTC; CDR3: CASSLLAGVGSEQFF
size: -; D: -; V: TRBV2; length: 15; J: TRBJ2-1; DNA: TGTGCCAGCAGTTTTACTACGAGCCGTGTGGGTGAGCAGTTCTTC; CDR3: CASSFTTSRVGEQFF
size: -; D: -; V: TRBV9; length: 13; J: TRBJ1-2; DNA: TGTGCCAGCAGTCCGACAGTGGCCTATGGCTACACCTTC; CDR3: CASSPTVAYGYTF
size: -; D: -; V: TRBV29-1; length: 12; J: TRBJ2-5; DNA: TGCAGCGTTGACGCCTCCGGGGAGACCCAGTACTTC; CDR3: CSVDASGETQYF
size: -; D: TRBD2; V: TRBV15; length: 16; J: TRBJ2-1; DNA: TGTGCCACCAGCAGACATACTAGCGGGGGACACAATGAGCAGTTCTTC; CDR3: CATSRHTSGGHNEQFF
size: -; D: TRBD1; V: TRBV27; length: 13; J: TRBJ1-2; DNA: TGTGCCAGCGGACAGGCTACGACCTATGGCTACACCTTC; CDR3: CASGQATTYGYTF
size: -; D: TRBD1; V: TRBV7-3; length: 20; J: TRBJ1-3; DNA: TGTGCCAGCAGCTCCGATTTTAACTTAGACAGGGGCGTCTCTGGAAACACCATATATTTT; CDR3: CASSSDFNLDRGVSGNTIYF
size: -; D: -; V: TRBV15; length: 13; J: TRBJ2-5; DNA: TGTGCCACCAGCAGAGACGGAGAAAAGACCCAGTACTTC; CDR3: CATSRDGEKTQYF
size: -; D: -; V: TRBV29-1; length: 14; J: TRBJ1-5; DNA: TGCAGCGTTGTCTTTGGGCAGGCGAATCAGCCCCAGCATTTT; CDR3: CSVVFGQANQPQHF
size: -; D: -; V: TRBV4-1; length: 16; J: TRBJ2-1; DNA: TGCGCCAGCAGCCAAGATTTTGGAGATCCCTACAATGAGCAGTTCTTC; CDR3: CASSQDFGDPYNEQFF
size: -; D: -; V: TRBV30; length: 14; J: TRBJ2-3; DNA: TGTGCCTGGAGTCGGTGGGGGGGCACAGATACGCAGTATTTT; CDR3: CAWSRWGGTDTQYF
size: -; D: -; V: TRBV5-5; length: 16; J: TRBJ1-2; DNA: TGTGCCAGCAGCCATGACCAGGGCACTACTAACTATGGCTACACCTTC; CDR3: CASSHDQGTTNYGYTF
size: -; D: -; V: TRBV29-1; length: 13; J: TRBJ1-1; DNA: TGCAGCGTTACAAGGTGGAGGGACACTGAAGCTTTCTTT; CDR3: CSVTRWRDTEAFF
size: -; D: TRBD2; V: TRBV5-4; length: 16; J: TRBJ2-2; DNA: TGTGCCAGCAGCCTCCGAGCGGGGGAGAACACCGGGGAGCTGTTTTTT; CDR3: CASSLRAGENTGELFF
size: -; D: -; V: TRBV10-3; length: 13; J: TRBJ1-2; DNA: TGTGCCATCAGCCCGGACAGATACTATGGCTACACCTTC; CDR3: CAISPDRYYGYTF
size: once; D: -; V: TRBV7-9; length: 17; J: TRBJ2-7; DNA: TGTGCCAGCAGCCCGAGGTCGTCAGCGACCCGCACCTACGAGCAGTACTTC; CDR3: CASSPRSSATRTYEQYF
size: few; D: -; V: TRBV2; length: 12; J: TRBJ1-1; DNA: TGTGCCAGCAGGGCCGTGAACACTGAAGCTTTCTTT; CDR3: CASRAVNTEAFF
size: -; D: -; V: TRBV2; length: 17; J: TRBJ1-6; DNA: TGTGCCAGCCAGGAAGAAGGCTGGGGCGGGGATAATTCACCCCTCCACTTT; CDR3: CASQEEGWGGDNSPLHF